This is a list of T cell receptor beta chains from one sample in a study of control samples from healthy donors and cancer patients. TCRdb keeps only in-frame clones here, not all; method: immunoSEQ multiplex PCR. The sample records 150,000 to 200,000 clones, 90% to 95% being singletons. The sequencing input was blood. The receptors derive from a woman aged 40 to 49 in good health. Each CDR3 is given with its conserved first and last residue. Fields, in order: D gene, J gene, clone size, V gene, CDR3 DNA, CDR3 protein. A D gene is named only where the DNA matches it firmly. Part of the rows lack a size; the others show once, few, many or a class for expanded clones.

D gene: NA
J gene: TRBJ2-2
clone size: once
V gene: TRBV10-3
CDR3 DNA: TGTGCCATCAGTGAGTCGACTCCGGGACCCGATGCGAACACCGGGGAGCTGTTTTTT
CDR3 protein: CAISESTPGPDANTGELFF

D gene: NA
J gene: TRBJ2-3
clone size: NA
V gene: TRBV7-9
CDR3 DNA: TGTGCCAGCAGCTTGTCTATTAGCACAGATACGCAGTATTTT
CDR3 protein: CASSLSISTDTQYF

D gene: TRBD1
J gene: TRBJ2-7
clone size: NA
V gene: TRBV7-9
CDR3 DNA: TGTGCCAGCAGCCATAACAGGGGTAGGGCCCACGAGCAGTACTTC
CDR3 protein: CASSHNRGRAHEQYF

D gene: TRBD1
J gene: TRBJ2-7
clone size: NA
V gene: TRBV18
CDR3 DNA: TGTGCCAGCTCACCACAGACAGGGAGCTCCTACGAGCAGTACTTC
CDR3 protein: CASSPQTGSSYEQYF

D gene: TRBD2
J gene: TRBJ2-7
clone size: NA
V gene: TRBV11-3
CDR3 DNA: TGTGCCAGCAGCTTAGGGCGGGGAGGGGAGCAGTACTTC
CDR3 protein: CASSLGRGGEQYF

D gene: NA
J gene: TRBJ2-5
clone size: NA
V gene: TRBV3-1/TRBV3-2
CDR3 DNA: TGTGCCAGCAGCCATGGATCGGGGGAGACCCAGTACTTC
CDR3 protein: CASSHGSGETQYF

D gene: NA
J gene: TRBJ2-5
clone size: NA
V gene: TRBV24-1
CDR3 DNA: TGTGCCACCTCTCTCTCGGGATCTCAAGAGACCCAGTACTTC
CDR3 protein: CATSLSGSQETQYF

D gene: NA
J gene: TRBJ2-6
clone size: NA
V gene: TRBV6-5
CDR3 DNA: TGTGCCAGCAGTTACGCGGCCAACGTCCTGACTTTC
CDR3 protein: CASSYAANVLTF

D gene: TRBD2
J gene: TRBJ2-5
clone size: NA
V gene: TRBV7-2
CDR3 DNA: TGTGCCAGCAGCACAGGACTAGCGGGGTCGGAAGAGACCCAGTACTTC
CDR3 protein: CASSTGLAGSEETQYF

D gene: TRBD1
J gene: TRBJ2-1
clone size: NA
V gene: TRBV5-6
CDR3 DNA: TGTGCCAGCAGCTTGGCGGCAGGGGGTGAGCAGTTCTTC
CDR3 protein: CASSLAAGGEQFF

D gene: TRBD1
J gene: TRBJ2-7
clone size: NA
V gene: TRBV11-2
CDR3 DNA: TGTGCCAGCAGCTTAGATCTTCGACAGGGTGCCTACGAGCAGTACTTC
CDR3 protein: CASSLDLRQGAYEQYF

D gene: TRBD1
J gene: TRBJ1-2
clone size: NA
V gene: TRBV19
CDR3 DNA: TGTGCCAGTAGTATGGGGACAGGGGCGGCTGCTGGCTACACCTTC
CDR3 protein: CASSMGTGAAAGYTF

D gene: TRBD1
J gene: TRBJ1-1
clone size: NA
V gene: TRBV10-3
CDR3 DNA: TGTGCCATCAACTCCGGGACAGGAAACACTGAAGCTTTCTTT
CDR3 protein: CAINSGTGNTEAFF

D gene: NA
J gene: TRBJ2-2
clone size: NA
V gene: TRBV5-5
CDR3 DNA: TGTGCCAGCAGCTTTCGGCCTAGCGACACCGGGGAGCTGTTTTTT
CDR3 protein: CASSFRPSDTGELFF

D gene: NA
J gene: TRBJ1-1
clone size: NA
V gene: TRBV7-3
CDR3 DNA: TGTGCCAGCAGCTTAGATCGAGAGACTGAAGCTTTCTTT
CDR3 protein: CASSLDRETEAFF

D gene: NA
J gene: TRBJ1-4
clone size: NA
V gene: TRBV28
CDR3 DNA: TGTGCCAGCACCCAAGGGGGGCGCCGGGAAAAACTGTTTTTT
CDR3 protein: CASTQGGRREKLFF

D gene: TRBD2
J gene: TRBJ2-5
clone size: NA
V gene: TRBV5-4
CDR3 DNA: TGTGCCAGCAGCTTACCTAGCGGGCCACAAGAGACCCAGTACTTC
CDR3 protein: CASSLPSGPQETQYF

D gene: NA
J gene: TRBJ1-1
clone size: NA
V gene: TRBV5-8
CDR3 DNA: TGTGCCAGCAGCCCCCGGTATGAAGCTTTCTTT
CDR3 protein: CASSPRYEAFF

D gene: NA
J gene: TRBJ1-4
clone size: NA
V gene: TRBV12-3/TRBV12-4
CDR3 DNA: TGTGCCAGCATGCTGACTGAAGGTGAAAAACTGTTTTTT
CDR3 protein: CASMLTEGEKLFF

D gene: NA
J gene: TRBJ1-2
clone size: NA
V gene: TRBV19
CDR3 DNA: TGTGCCAGTAGTATAGGCGGCTCCCTTTCTGGCTACACCTTC
CDR3 protein: CASSIGGSLSGYTF

D gene: NA
J gene: TRBJ2-1
clone size: NA
V gene: TRBV5-6
CDR3 DNA: TGTGCCAGCAGCTTGGGGGGAACAGGTTCCAATGAGCAGTTCTTC
CDR3 protein: CASSLGGTGSNEQFF

D gene: NA
J gene: TRBJ1-4
clone size: NA
V gene: TRBV9
CDR3 DNA: TGTGCCAGCACACCCGACGGCGCAACTAATGAAAAACTGTTTTTT
CDR3 protein: CASTPDGATNEKLFF

D gene: TRBD1
J gene: TRBJ2-7
clone size: NA
V gene: TRBV7-2
CDR3 DNA: TGTGCCAGCAGCTTGGGACAGCGCGTGGGCGAGCAGTACTTC
CDR3 protein: CASSLGQRVGEQYF

D gene: TRBD2
J gene: TRBJ2-1
clone size: NA
V gene: TRBV6-4
CDR3 DNA: TGTGCCAGCAGTGACATCGGGCTAGCGGGGGGAGGGGAGCAGTTCTTC
CDR3 protein: CASSDIGLAGGGEQFF

D gene: NA
J gene: TRBJ2-7
clone size: NA
V gene: TRBV6-5
CDR3 DNA: TGTGCCAGCAGTTACTCGAAGGGCTACGAGCAGTACTTC
CDR3 protein: CASSYSKGYEQYF

D gene: TRBD1
J gene: TRBJ1-1
clone size: NA
V gene: TRBV18
CDR3 DNA: TGTGCCAGCTCCCTGGACAGGGCAAGCACTGAAGCTTTCTTT
CDR3 protein: CASSLDRASTEAFF

D gene: NA
J gene: TRBJ1-1
clone size: NA
V gene: TRBV10-3
CDR3 DNA: TGTGCCATCAGTGAGCGGGGGGGTAACACTGAAGCTTTCTTT
CDR3 protein: CAISERGGNTEAFF

D gene: TRBD2
J gene: TRBJ2-7
clone size: NA
V gene: TRBV5-1
CDR3 DNA: TGCGCCAGCAGCTTGACGCTAGCGGGAGTGAACGAGCAGTACTTC
CDR3 protein: CASSLTLAGVNEQYF

D gene: NA
J gene: TRBJ2-3
clone size: NA
V gene: TRBV7-2
CDR3 DNA: TGTGCCAGCAGCCGGGTCTCCCCCGCAGATACGCAGTATTTT
CDR3 protein: CASSRVSPADTQYF

D gene: TRBD1
J gene: TRBJ2-3
clone size: NA
V gene: TRBV5-1
CDR3 DNA: TGCGCCAGCAGACAGGGGATCGGCACAGATACGCAGTATTTT
CDR3 protein: CASRQGIGTDTQYF

D gene: NA
J gene: TRBJ1-1
clone size: NA
V gene: TRBV12-3/TRBV12-4
CDR3 DNA: TGTGCCAGCAGTGCAGACGGGGACACTGAAGCTTTCTTT
CDR3 protein: CASSADGDTEAFF

D gene: NA
J gene: TRBJ2-7
clone size: NA
V gene: TRBV11-2
CDR3 DNA: TGTGCCAGCAGCGTCTCGGACGGATACGAGCAGTACTTC
CDR3 protein: CASSVSDGYEQYF

D gene: NA
J gene: TRBJ2-6
clone size: NA
V gene: TRBV7-2
CDR3 DNA: TGTGCCAGCAGCTTAGACGTCGGCAGCAACGTCCTGACTTTC
CDR3 protein: CASSLDVGSNVLTF

D gene: TRBD2
J gene: TRBJ2-1
clone size: NA
V gene: TRBV7-2
CDR3 DNA: TGTGCCAGCAGCTTAGTGGCCCGGGAGGTAGGGAATGAGCAGTTCTTC
CDR3 protein: CASSLVAREVGNEQFF

D gene: TRBD1
J gene: TRBJ2-2
clone size: NA
V gene: TRBV18
CDR3 DNA: TGTGCCAGCTCACCCGGGGACAGGGGTCAGCAGACCGGGGAGCTGTTTTTT
CDR3 protein: CASSPGDRGQQTGELFF

D gene: TRBD1
J gene: TRBJ1-2
clone size: once
V gene: TRBV18
CDR3 DNA: TGTGCCAGCTCAACGGTGGGACAGAACTATGGCTACACCTTC
CDR3 protein: CASSTVGQNYGYTF

D gene: TRBD1
J gene: TRBJ2-7
clone size: NA
V gene: TRBV25-1
CDR3 DNA: TGTGCCAGCAGTGGGACAGGGGCCGAGCAGTACTTC
CDR3 protein: CASSGTGAEQYF

D gene: TRBD1
J gene: TRBJ1-2
clone size: NA
V gene: TRBV12-3/TRBV12-4
CDR3 DNA: TGTGCCAGCAGCCTTGGACAGGGAGGTGGCTACACCTTC
CDR3 protein: CASSLGQGGGYTF

D gene: TRBD1
J gene: TRBJ2-7
clone size: NA
V gene: TRBV18
CDR3 DNA: TGTGCCAGCTCAATCGGGACAGGAGGATTACAGTACTTC
CDR3 protein: CASSIGTGGLQYF

D gene: TRBD1
J gene: TRBJ1-2
clone size: NA
V gene: TRBV3-1/TRBV3-2
CDR3 DNA: TGTGCCAGCAGCCAAGATGGGACAGGGGGCGCTGGTGGCTACACCTTC
CDR3 protein: CASSQDGTGGAGGYTF

D gene: NA
J gene: TRBJ1-1
clone size: NA
V gene: TRBV19
CDR3 DNA: TGTGCCAGTAGTCCACCAGAGAGTACTGAAGCTTTCTTT
CDR3 protein: CASSPPESTEAFF

D gene: NA
J gene: TRBJ1-3
clone size: NA
V gene: TRBV4-2
CDR3 DNA: TGTGCCAGCAGCCAAGACCCCTCCCGGATAAGCTCTGGAAACACCATATATTTT
CDR3 protein: CASSQDPSRISSGNTIYF

D gene: TRBD1
J gene: TRBJ1-1
clone size: NA
V gene: TRBV29-1
CDR3 DNA: TGCAGCGTCTTAGCGCAGGGGGGCTACACTGAAGCTTTCTTT
CDR3 protein: CSVLAQGGYTEAFF

D gene: NA
J gene: TRBJ1-1
clone size: NA
V gene: TRBV6-5
CDR3 DNA: TGTGCCAGCAGTTATACCCCAGGCCCGAACACTGAAGCTTTCTTT
CDR3 protein: CASSYTPGPNTEAFF

D gene: NA
J gene: TRBJ2-7
clone size: once
V gene: TRBV9
CDR3 DNA: TGTGCCAGCAGCGCCAGTACCCCCGGGCTTTACGAGCAGTACTTC
CDR3 protein: CASSASTPGLYEQYF

D gene: NA
J gene: TRBJ1-2
clone size: NA
V gene: TRBV12-3/TRBV12-4
CDR3 DNA: TGTGCCGCCTCAGGGGCCATTAGGAATGGCTACACCTTC
CDR3 protein: CAASGAIRNGYTF

D gene: NA
J gene: TRBJ1-1
clone size: once
V gene: TRBV30
CDR3 DNA: TGTGCCTGGAGTGCGGGGCGTTCGGTAGCTTTCTTT
CDR3 protein: CAWSAGRSVAFF

D gene: NA
J gene: TRBJ1-1
clone size: NA
V gene: TRBV6-5
CDR3 DNA: TGTGCCAGCAGGAACCTACAACTCCGGAACACTGAAGCTTTCTTT
CDR3 protein: CASRNLQLRNTEAFF

D gene: NA
J gene: TRBJ2-7
clone size: NA
V gene: TRBV13
CDR3 DNA: TGTGCCAGCAGCCCCTACGGGGTAGCGAGAAACTACGAGCAGTACTTC
CDR3 protein: CASSPYGVARNYEQYF

D gene: TRBD1
J gene: TRBJ1-6
clone size: NA
V gene: TRBV4-3
CDR3 DNA: TGCGCCAGCAGCCAAGGGGACAGGGGCTGGTCACCCCTCCACTTT
CDR3 protein: CASSQGDRGWSPLHF

D gene: NA
J gene: TRBJ1-2
clone size: NA
V gene: TRBV4-3
CDR3 DNA: TGCGCCAGCAGCCAAGAGGGGAGGTATGGCTACACCTTC
CDR3 protein: CASSQEGRYGYTF

D gene: NA
J gene: TRBJ2-1
clone size: NA
V gene: TRBV7-2
CDR3 DNA: TGTGCCAGCAGCGTAGGGAAGACTAGTTTGAGTGAGCAGTTCTTC
CDR3 protein: CASSVGKTSLSEQFF

D gene: NA
J gene: TRBJ2-7
clone size: NA
V gene: TRBV4-3
CDR3 DNA: TGCGCCAGCAGCCAAGGTCTTAGGCGGCCCTACTCGCAGTACTTC
CDR3 protein: CASSQGLRRPYSQYF